This T cell receptor (beta chain) was obtained from a study of blood T cell repertoires in COVID-19. Study-wide context: COVID-19 samples from acute and convalescent phases originated in the United States, Italy and Spain. The analysed material was cDNA or gDNA that came from T cells, B-cell-depleted T cells, or PBMCs.

Per the original methods: Scientists estimated how many nucleated cells there were by amplifying reference gene primers. The method was immunoSEQ multiplex PCR; TCRdb's version includes in-frame clones alone and lacks a portion of them. The D gene and trimming were derived from the DNA, and the V and J assignments and clone size from that table. Of some 400,000 clones listed, approximately 77% are singletons. The receptor was derived from a human donor with acute or convalescent COVID-19. The donor label of this sample is uncertain. Sequencing input: peripheral blood.

This chain's CDR3 is CASSLGQGPYEQYF. CDR3 nucleotide sequence: TGTGCCAGCAGCTTGGGACAGGGTCCCTACGAGCAGTACTTC. The genes are TRBV2 and TRBJ2-7; 9 bases fit TRBD1. Germline V gene sequence: CDR1 SNHLY, CDR2 FYNNEI. V was clipped by 6 bases and J by 2 bases; unmatched bases: 5. The CDR3 extends over 14 amino acids.